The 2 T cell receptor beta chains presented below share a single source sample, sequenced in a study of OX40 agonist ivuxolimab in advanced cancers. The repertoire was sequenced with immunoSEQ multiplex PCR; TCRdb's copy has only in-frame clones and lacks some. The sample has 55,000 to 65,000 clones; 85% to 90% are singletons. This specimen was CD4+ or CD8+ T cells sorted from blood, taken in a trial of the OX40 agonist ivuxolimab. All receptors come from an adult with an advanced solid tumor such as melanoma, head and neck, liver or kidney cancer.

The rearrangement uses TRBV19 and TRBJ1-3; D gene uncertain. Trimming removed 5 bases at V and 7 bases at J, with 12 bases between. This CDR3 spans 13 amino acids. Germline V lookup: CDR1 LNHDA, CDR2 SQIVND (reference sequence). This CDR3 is CASSRTVQNTIYF. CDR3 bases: TGTGCCAGTAGTCGGACCGTGCAGAACACCATATATTTT.

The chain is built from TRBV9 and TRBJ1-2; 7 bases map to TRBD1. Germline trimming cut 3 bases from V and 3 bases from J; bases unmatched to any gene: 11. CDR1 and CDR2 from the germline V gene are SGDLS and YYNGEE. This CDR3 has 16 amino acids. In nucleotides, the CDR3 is TGTGCCAGCAGCGCGCCCAGGGGGGGATTCCACTATGGCTACACCTTC. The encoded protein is CASSAPRGGFHYGYTF.